This T cell receptor (beta chain) was sequenced for a study of T cell responses to AZD1222 COVID-19 vaccine. The V gene lost 1 base and the J gene lost 6 bases, with 23 bases spanning the gap. The germline V gene has CDR1 SGHTS and CDR2 YDEGEE. CDR3 length: 18 amino acids. Study-wide results and caveats: Mapped onto spike, vaccine-associated CD4 TCRs spanned it and were dominant at 160-218 and 743-854. Seropositive AZD1222 recipients at baseline numbered only six or seven. Repertoire sampling was restricted to post-peak T cell response timepoints. Nearly half of spike-specific TCRs reportedly target unmutated variant regions.

A note on this clone: Its antigen is still unknown.

TCRdb's copy holds only in-frame clones and misses some; the assay was immunoSEQ multiplex PCR. The top ten hold roughly 4.3% of the sample, which has around 150,000 clones, 84% seen once. The clonotype originates from an adult in good health. Material: peripheral blood, obtained on day 0 of AZD1222 vaccination. V is TRBV5-8 and J is TRBJ2-1; D possibly corresponds to TRBD1 (5 bases). The CDR3 nucleotides are TGTGCCAGCAGCTTGATCTGGGGCAGCCCAAAAGAGACCAATGAGCAGTTCTTC. Translating it yields CASSLIWGSPKETNEQFF.